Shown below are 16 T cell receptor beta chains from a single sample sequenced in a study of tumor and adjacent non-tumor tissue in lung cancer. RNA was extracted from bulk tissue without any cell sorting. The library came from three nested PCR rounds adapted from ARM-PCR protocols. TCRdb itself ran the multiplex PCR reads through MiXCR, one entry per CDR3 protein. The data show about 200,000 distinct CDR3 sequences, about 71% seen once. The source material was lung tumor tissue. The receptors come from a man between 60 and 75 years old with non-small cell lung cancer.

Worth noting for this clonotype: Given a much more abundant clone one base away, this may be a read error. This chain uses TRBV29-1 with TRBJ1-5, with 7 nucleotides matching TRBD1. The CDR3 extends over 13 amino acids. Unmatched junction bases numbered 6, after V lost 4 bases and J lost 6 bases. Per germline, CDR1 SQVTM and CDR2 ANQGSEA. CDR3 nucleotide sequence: TGCAGCGTTGCAACGGGGGACAGTCAGCCCCAGCATTTT. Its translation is CSVATGDSQPQHF.

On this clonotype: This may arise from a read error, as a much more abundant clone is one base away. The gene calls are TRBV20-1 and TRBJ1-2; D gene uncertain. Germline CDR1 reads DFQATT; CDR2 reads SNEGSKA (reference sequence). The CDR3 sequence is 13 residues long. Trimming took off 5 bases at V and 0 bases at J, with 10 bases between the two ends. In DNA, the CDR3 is TGCAGTGCTCTTCAGGCAGCTAACTATGGCTACACCTTC. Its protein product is CSALQAANYGYTF.

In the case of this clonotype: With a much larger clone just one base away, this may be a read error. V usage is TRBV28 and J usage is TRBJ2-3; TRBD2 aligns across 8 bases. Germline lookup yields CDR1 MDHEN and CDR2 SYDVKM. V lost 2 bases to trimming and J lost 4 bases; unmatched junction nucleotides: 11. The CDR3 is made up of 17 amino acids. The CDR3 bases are TGTGCCAGCAGTTTACCTTGGGCGGGGGGTGTACCAGATACGCAGTATTTT. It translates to CASSLPWAGGVPDTQYF.

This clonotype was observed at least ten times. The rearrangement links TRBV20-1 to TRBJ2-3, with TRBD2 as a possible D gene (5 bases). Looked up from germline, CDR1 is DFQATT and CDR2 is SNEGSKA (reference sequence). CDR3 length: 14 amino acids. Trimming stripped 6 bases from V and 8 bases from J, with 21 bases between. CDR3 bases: TGCAGTGCCCGGGCCGAGGGCCCTTCGGGTACGCAGTATTTT. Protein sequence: CSARAEGPSGTQYF.

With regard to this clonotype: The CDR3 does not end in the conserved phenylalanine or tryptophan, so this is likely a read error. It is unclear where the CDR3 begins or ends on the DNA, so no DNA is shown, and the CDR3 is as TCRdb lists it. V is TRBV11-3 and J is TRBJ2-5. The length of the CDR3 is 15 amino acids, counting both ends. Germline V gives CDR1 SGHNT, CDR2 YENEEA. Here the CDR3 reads CASSLGSLGQETKYL.

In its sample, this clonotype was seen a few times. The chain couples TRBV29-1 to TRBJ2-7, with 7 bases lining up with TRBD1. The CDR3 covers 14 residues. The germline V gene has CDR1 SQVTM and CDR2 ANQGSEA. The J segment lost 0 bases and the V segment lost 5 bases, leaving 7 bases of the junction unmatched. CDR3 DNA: TGCAGCGTTCTTACAGGGGCCGGCTCCTACGAGCAGTACTTC. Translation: CSVLTGAGSYEQYF.

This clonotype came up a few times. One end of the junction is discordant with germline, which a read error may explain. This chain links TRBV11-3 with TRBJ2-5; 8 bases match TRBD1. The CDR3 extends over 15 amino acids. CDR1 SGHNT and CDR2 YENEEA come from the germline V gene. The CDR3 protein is CASSLQDRGGETQYF. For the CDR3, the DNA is TGTGCCAGCAGCCTCCAAGACAGGGGCGGAGAGACCCAGTACTTT.

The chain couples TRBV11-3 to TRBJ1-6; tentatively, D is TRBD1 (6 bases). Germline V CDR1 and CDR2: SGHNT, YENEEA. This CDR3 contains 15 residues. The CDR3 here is CISSLVPDSRSPLHF. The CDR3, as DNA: TGTATCAGCAGCTTAGTCCCGGACAGCAGGTCACCCCTCCACTTT.

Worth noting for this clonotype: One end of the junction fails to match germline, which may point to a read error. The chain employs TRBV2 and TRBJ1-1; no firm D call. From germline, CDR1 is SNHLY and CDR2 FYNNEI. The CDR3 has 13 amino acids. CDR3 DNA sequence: TGTGCCAGCAGCGCTGAGAGCAACACTGAATCTTTCTTT. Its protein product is CASSAESNTESFF.

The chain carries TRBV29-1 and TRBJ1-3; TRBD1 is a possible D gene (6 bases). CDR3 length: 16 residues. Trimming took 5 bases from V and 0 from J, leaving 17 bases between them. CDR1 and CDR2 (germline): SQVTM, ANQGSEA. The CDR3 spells CSVRLTGGNSGNTIYF. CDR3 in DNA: TGCAGCGTTAGATTGACAGGTGGAAACTCTGGAAACACCATATATTTT.

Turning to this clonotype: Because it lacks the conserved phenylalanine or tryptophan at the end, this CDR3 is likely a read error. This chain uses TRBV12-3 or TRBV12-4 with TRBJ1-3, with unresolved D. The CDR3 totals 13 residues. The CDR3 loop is CASSQSSGNTIYS. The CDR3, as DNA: TGCGCCAGCAGTCAATCCTCTGGAAACACCATATATTCT.

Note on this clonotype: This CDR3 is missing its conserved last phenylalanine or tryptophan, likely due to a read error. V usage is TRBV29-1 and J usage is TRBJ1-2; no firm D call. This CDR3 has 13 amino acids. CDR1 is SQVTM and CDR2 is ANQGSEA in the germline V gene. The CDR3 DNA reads TGCGGCGCTCGAAGGGAAGTAGACTATGGCTACACCATC. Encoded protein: CGARREVDYGYTI.

CDR3 sequence: CASSLLQVTDTQYF. CDR3 nucleotide sequence: TGCGCCAGCAGCTTGTTACAAGTCACAGATACGCAGTATTTT. The chain combines TRBV5-1 with TRBJ2-3; D is unresolved. V was pared by 1 base and J by 2 bases, with 8 bases between. Germline CDR1 and CDR2: SGHRS and YFSETQ. The CDR3 is 14 residues long. The variable domain in full, completed from reference TRBV5-1 and TRBJ2-3, reads KAGVTQTPRYLIKTRGQQVTLSCSPISGHRSVSWYQQTPGQGLQFLFEYFSETQRNKGNFPGRFSGRQFSNSRSEMNVSTLELGDSALYLCASSLLQVTDTQYFGPGTRLTVL.

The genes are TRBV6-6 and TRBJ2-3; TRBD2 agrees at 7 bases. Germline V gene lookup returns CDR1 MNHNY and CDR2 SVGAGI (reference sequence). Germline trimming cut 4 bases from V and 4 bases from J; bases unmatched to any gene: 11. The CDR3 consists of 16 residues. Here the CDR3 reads CASSSSAGVRPDTQYF. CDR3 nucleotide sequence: TGTGCCAGCAGTTCTTCTGCGGGAGTCAGGCCAGATACGCAGTATTTT.

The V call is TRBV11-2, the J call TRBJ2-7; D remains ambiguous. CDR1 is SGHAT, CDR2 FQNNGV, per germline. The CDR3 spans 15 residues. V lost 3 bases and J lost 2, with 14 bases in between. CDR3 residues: CASSFPSTGTYEQYF. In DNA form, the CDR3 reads TGTGCCAGCAGCTTCCCATCGACTGGAACCTACGAGCAGTACTTC.

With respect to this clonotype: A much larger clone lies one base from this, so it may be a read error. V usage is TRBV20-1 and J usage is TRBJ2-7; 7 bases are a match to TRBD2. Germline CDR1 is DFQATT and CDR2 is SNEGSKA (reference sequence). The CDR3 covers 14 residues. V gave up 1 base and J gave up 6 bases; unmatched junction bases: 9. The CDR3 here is CSARVCGRLGEQYF. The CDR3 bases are TGCAGTGCTAGAGTTTGCGGGAGATTGGGCGAGCAGTACTTC.